This T cell receptor beta chain was profiled in a study of CD8+CD57+ T cells in acquired aplastic anemia. The wider study: About 3 ug was the average amount of DNA from sorted CD4+ and CD8+ cells.

By flow cytometry, patients selected for sequencing had shown an expansion of CD8+CD57+ cells. Profiling that covered TCR beta VDJ and CDR3 relied on genomic DNA as its template. MiXCR was run by TCRdb on the reads, yielding one entry per CDR3 protein. In the table there are 150,000 to 170,000 distinct CDR3 sequences, around half of which are singletons. Sequenced input: sorted CD4+, CD8+, or CD8+CD57+ T cells (not recorded which) from PBMCs. The sequence was obtained from a human donor with aplastic anemia.

CDR3: CASSDSGSYNEQFF. CDR3 nucleotides: TGTGCCAGCAGCGACTCAGGGTCCTACAATGAGCAGTTCTTC. V and J are TRBV2 and TRBJ2-1; TRBD1 might be the D (5 bases). From germline, CDR1 is SNHLY and CDR2 FYNNEI. The CDR3 totals 14 residues. Trimming removed 6 bases from V and 1 base from J, with 10 bases in between.